The 3 T cell receptor beta chains below all came from one sample that was sequenced in a study of blood T cells in healthy people across ages. Primed by a sample-barcoded 5' primer and a J-beta primer mix, a second PCR proceeded for 7 to 11 cycles. TCRdb re-called the 5' RACE reads with MiXCR, one entry per CDR3 protein. The sample has over 500,000 distinct CDR3 sequences; roughly half are singletons. Input material: blood. Receptors were obtained from an elderly woman in good health.

The chain joins TRBV20-1 to TRBJ2-3; 11 nucleotides agree with TRBD2. CDR1 and CDR2 (germline): DFQATT, SNEGSKA (reference sequence). CDR3 length: 15 residues. The junction had 10 bases not matched to a gene; V was cut back by 6 bases and J by 5 bases. Here the CDR3 reads CSAVRLAGLGDTQYF. CDR3 coding DNA: TGCAGTGCAGTCCGACTAGCGGGATTGGGAGATACGCAGTATTTT.

V is TRBV20-1 and J is TRBJ2-7; TRBD2 matches at 10 bases. Per the germline V gene, CDR1 is DFQATT and CDR2 is SNEGSKA (reference sequence). After removal of 4 bases from V and 5 bases from J, the junction contained 14 bases not matched to a gene. The CDR3 is 16 amino acids. The CDR3 DNA reads TGCAGTGCTACGGACACGAAGCGGGGGGGCCTGGACGAGCAGTACTTC. Encoded protein: CSATDTKRGGLDEQYF.

This clonotype was counted between two and nine times. This sequence joins TRBV29-1 and TRBJ2-3; 7 nucleotides line up with TRBD2. This CDR3 region has 14 residues. CDR1 is SQVTM and CDR2 is ANQGSEA in the germline V gene. V gave up 3 bases and J gave up 6 bases; unmatched junction bases: 9. The CDR3 reads CSVEGQAGSDTQYF. The DNA for the CDR3 is TGCAGCGTTGAGGGTCAAGCGGGAAGCGATACGCAGTATTTT.